A single sample gave rise to the 17 T cell receptor beta chains below, sequenced in a study of CD4 T cells in relation to SARS-CoV-2 and coronaviruses. The unexposed donors gave CD4+ T cells in about 2010-2019, prior to COVID-19. Isolation of CD4+ T cells took place after about eleven days in culture. Their antigens are not known. Data came from immunoSEQ multiplex PCR; TCRdb stores just in-frame clones and leaves some out. The sample shows about 26,000 clones, around two thirds of them seen only once. The sample was CD4+ T cells from PBMCs, cultured in vitro. All receptors derive from a human donor in good health.

The V and J genes are TRBV13 and TRBJ1-1; D unclear. V lost 3 bases and J 1 base, leaving 6 bases between the germline ends. The germline CDR1 and CDR2 sequences are PRHDT and FYEKMQ (reference sequence). CDR3 length equals 13 residues. CDR3 DNA sequence: TGTGCCAGCAGCTTTGGGAGGAACACTGAAGCTTTCTTT. Its translation: CASSFGRNTEAFF.

The rearrangement joins TRBV30 to TRBJ2-7, with D perhaps matching TRBD1 (6 bases). Germline V CDR1 and CDR2: GTSNPN, SVGIG (reference sequence). Trimming cost V 0 bases and J 2 bases, with 14 bases left between them. The CDR3 totals 15 residues. The chain's CDR3 is CAWSVMSRGPYEQYF. CDR3 nucleotides: TGTGCCTGGAGTGTGATGTCCAGGGGACCCTACGAGCAGTACTTC.

The chain is built from TRBV2 and TRBJ1-3, with D unclear. Trimming left V 5 bases short and J 1 base short, with 18 bases between. Germline V gene sequence: CDR1 SNHLY, CDR2 FYNNEI. This CDR3 has 17 amino acids. The chain's CDR3 is CASSSDAWWASGNTIYF. The CDR3 bases are TGTGCCAGCAGTTCAGACGCGTGGTGGGCTTCTGGAAACACCATATATTTT.

This clone showed up just once. J is TRBJ2-7 and V is TRBV21-1; the DNA was not compared with TRBD2, the D call given in the table. TRBV21-1 is tagged as a pseudogene. The CDR3 contains 13 residues. The CDR3 region is CASSKVRSYEQYF. CDR3 DNA sequence: TGTGCCAGCAGCAAAGTGAGGAGTTACGAGCAGTACTTC.

V usage is TRBV29-1 and J usage is TRBJ2-3, with TRBD2 matching over 14 bases. V trimming: 3 bases; J trimming: 9 bases; junction bases outside the gene matches: 8. The CDR3 runs 15 residues. The germline gives CDR1 SQVTM, CDR2 ANQGSEA. This CDR3 reads CSVDGTSGSPITQYF. In DNA form, the CDR3 reads TGCAGCGTTGATGGGACTAGCGGGAGCCCTATCACGCAGTATTTT.

The J gene is TRBJ2-7, the V gene TRBV6-6, with 7 bases that match TRBD1. The trim removed 5 bases at V and 3 bases at J, leaving 7 bases unmatched. Per the germline V gene, CDR1 is MNHNY and CDR2 is SVGAGI (reference sequence). The CDR3 is 14 residues long. For the CDR3, the DNA is TGTGCCAGCAGTATACCAGGGGGAAGCTACGAGCAGTACTTC. Translation gives CASSIPGGSYEQYF.

The rearrangement joins TRBV15 to TRBJ2-1; D call uncertain. This CDR3 region has 16 residues. Trimming shortened V by 0 bases and J by 6 bases, and 15 bases separated the two germline ends. Germline V gene sequence: CDR1 LNHNV, CDR2 YYDKDF (reference sequence). The CDR3 DNA sequence: TGTGCCACCAGCAGAGATCAGAACCCTTCGGCCAATGAGCAGTTCTTC. Protein: CATSRDQNPSANEQFF.

This clone occurred a few times. The rearrangement joins TRBV28 to TRBJ1-2; D perhaps matches TRBD1 (6 bases). The germline V gene encodes CDR1 MDHEN and CDR2 SYDVKM. With 4 bases removed from V and 4 bases from J, the gap between germline ends came to 16 bases. CDR3 length equals 15 residues. The DNA of the CDR3 is TGTGCCAGCAGTTCCCCGGCAGGGGAAGGCTATGGCTACACCTTC. Protein: CASSSPAGEGYGYTF.

Only a few counts were recorded for this clone. The chain carries TRBV6-6 and TRBJ1-5, with D perhaps TRBD1 (5 bases). Trimming removed 9 bases from V and 3 bases from J, with 12 bases in between. Germline-derived CDR1 and CDR2 are MNHNY and SVGAGI (reference sequence). CDR3 length: 13 residues. In DNA form, the CDR3 reads TGTGCCAGTCGCAGGGTAATCAATCAGCCCCAGCATTTT. The encoded protein is CASRRVINQPQHF.

The V gene is TRBV3-1 (or the pseudogene TRBV3-2), the J gene TRBJ2-5, with 12 nucleotides matching TRBD2. This CDR3 spans 16 amino acids. Germline CDR1 and CDR2: LGHDT and YNNKEL (reference sequence). Trimming cost V 5 bases and J 4 bases; bases outside gene matches: 8. The CDR3 loop reads CASSRLAGDGGETQYF. CDR3 DNA: TGTGCCAGCAGCAGACTAGCGGGGGACGGTGGAGAGACCCAGTACTTC.

This clone was recorded only once. The chain carries TRBV5-1 and TRBJ1-1, with TRBD1 identical over 8 bases. V trimming: 2 bases; J trimming: 3 bases; junction bases outside the gene matches: 12. Germline V CDR1 and CDR2: SGHRS, YFSETQ. This CDR3 contains 17 residues. The CDR3 DNA sequence: TGCGCCAGCAGCTTACAGGGGGTAGGAGGTCTCGACACTGAAGCTTTCTTT. Translating it yields CASSLQGVGGLDTEAFF.

The chain combines TRBV7-8 with TRBJ2-3, with a weak D call TRBD2 (5 bases). V lost 6 bases, J lost 0 bases, and 7 bases lay in between. This CDR3 has 13 residues. Germline V gene data show CDR1 as SGHVS and CDR2 as FQNEAQ. CDR3 residues: CASSRGSTDTQYF. Written as DNA, the CDR3 is TGTGCCAGCAGTCGCGGGAGCACAGATACGCAGTATTTT.

V and J are TRBV11-2 and TRBJ2-1; no definite D call. Germline V gene sequence: CDR1 SGHAT, CDR2 FQNNGV. This CDR3 comprises 13 residues. V was trimmed by 1 base and J by 5 bases, leaving 6 bases between them. The CDR3 DNA reads as TGTGCCAGCAGCTTAGGCCGAAACAATGAGCAGTTCTTC. It translates to CASSLGRNNEQFF.

This chain joins TRBV7-6 and TRBJ2-3, with 10 nucleotides matching TRBD2. This CDR3 contains 18 residues. J gave up 0 bases and V 5 bases, and 11 bases lay outside the gene matches. Germline V gene sequence: CDR1 SGHVS, CDR2 FNYEAQ. CDR3 DNA: TGTGCCAGCAGCCACGGACGGACTAGCGGTGGAAGCACAGATACGCAGTATTTT. Protein: CASSHGRTSGGSTDTQYF.

The chain employs TRBV3-1 (or the pseudogene TRBV3-2) and TRBJ2-1; perhaps D is TRBD1 or TRBD2 (8 bases each). V was trimmed by 4 bases and J by 4 bases, leaving 26 bases between them. The germline V gene encodes CDR1 LGHDT and CDR2 YNNKEL (reference sequence). This CDR3 has 19 residues. The CDR3 sequence is CASSPRTGRVSGAYNEQFF. CDR3 DNA: TGTGCCAGCAGCCCCCGGACAGGGAGGGTTAGCGGGGCTTACAATGAGCAGTTCTTC.

The chain has TRBV19 and TRBJ2-6; D is possibly TRBD2 (5 bases). Trimming shortened V by 5 bases and J by 0 bases, and 11 bases separated the two germline ends. Looked up from germline, CDR1 is LNHDA and CDR2 is SQIVND (reference sequence). The CDR3 is 16 residues long. CDR3 sequence reads: CASSPRRFSGANVLTF. The DNA for the CDR3 is TGTGCCAGTAGTCCCAGGAGGTTCTCTGGGGCCAACGTCCTGACTTTC. Together with reference TRBV19 and TRBJ2-6, the CDR3 gives the full variable domain: DGGITQSPKYLFRKEGQNVTLSCEQNLNHDAMYWYRQDPGQGLRLIYYSQIVNDFQKGDIAEGYSVSREKKESFPLTVTSAQKNPTAFYLCASSPRRFSGANVLTFGAGSRLTVL.

The chain is built from TRBV7-8 and TRBJ2-5; TRBD2 might be the D (6 bases). CDR3 length: 14 amino acids. Germline CDR1 reads SGHVS; CDR2 reads FQNEAQ. Between the trimmed V and J ends, which lost 5 bases and 3 bases, there was a span of 13 bases. The CDR3 nucleotides are TGTGCCAGCAGCGCCGGGACTCCTAAAGAGACCCAGTACTTC. Translation gives CASSAGTPKETQYF.